Following are 15 T cell receptor beta chains from one sample sequenced in a study of T-cell reconstitution after alpha-beta-depleted transplantation in children. During its preparation, the TCRbeta library received unique molecular identifiers. TCRdb re-derived calls from the PCR reads in MiXCR, one entry per CDR3 protein. The sample carries 500,000 to 600,000 distinct CDR3 sequences, approximately 32% recorded once. Sequences were derived from PBMCs from the stem cell graft donor, sampled from the stem cell graft. The receptors were sampled from a human donor who donated a stem cell graft to a child with aplastic anemia.

The V and J genes are TRBV5-1 and TRBJ2-1; 13 positions agree with TRBD2. CDR1 is SGHRS and CDR2 is YFSETQ in the germline V gene. Germline trimming cut 4 bases from V and 9 bases from J; bases unmatched to any gene: 13. This CDR3 comprises 17 residues. The CDR3 DNA sequence: TGCGCCAGCAGCCCGTCGACTAGCGGGAGGTTAGGGGGTGAGCAGTTCTTC. Translating it yields CASSPSTSGRLGGEQFF.

This chain links TRBV30 with TRBJ2-7; D may correspond to TRBD1 or TRBD2 (5 bases each). Germline V gene lookup returns CDR1 GTSNPN and CDR2 SVGIG (reference sequence). This CDR3 region has 15 residues. V was shortened by 4 bases and J by 6 bases, with 22 bases between the two germline ends. The chain's CDR3 is CAWTRPNVQGREQYF. The CDR3, as DNA: TGTGCCTGGACCCGACCAAACGTTCAGGGACGCGAGCAGTACTTC.

This clonotype was observed a handful of times. The rearrangement uses TRBV7-2 and TRBJ2-7; TRBD2 is a possible D gene (5 bases). Germline values: CDR1 SGHTA, CDR2 FQGNSA. Trimming took 1 base from V and 12 from J, leaving 16 bases between them. CDR3 size: 13 residues. The CDR3 sequence: CASSLGGPLMLYF. The CDR3 DNA reads TGTGCCAGCAGCTTAGGAGGGCCCCTTATGTTGTACTTC.

The V and J genes are TRBV6-2 or TRBV6-3 and TRBJ2-2; TRBD1 aligns across 8 bases. V lost 1 base, J lost 5 bases, and 3 bases stayed unmatched. Germline V CDR1 and CDR2: MNHEY, SVGEGT. The CDR3 totals 15 residues. In nucleotides, the CDR3 is TGTGCCAGCAGTTACTACAGGGGGAGAACCGGGGAGCTGTTTTTT. Its protein is CASSYYRGRTGELFF.

The count of this clonotype is one. The V and J genes are TRBV7-2 and TRBJ2-7, with a tentative D call TRBD1 (5 bases). CDR1 is SGHTA, CDR2 FQGNSA, per germline. There are 12 residues in the CDR3. Between the trimmed V and J ends, which lost 4 bases and 6 bases, there was a span of 10 bases. The CDR3, as DNA: TGTGCCAGCAGCTGGACAACTGCCGAGCAGTACTTC. Translation: CASSWTTAEQYF. The entire variable domain, with the rest obtained from reference TRBV7-2 and TRBJ2-7, is as follows: GAGVSQSPSNKVTEKGKDVELRCDPISGHTALYWYRQSLGQGLEFLIYFQGNSAPDKSGLPSDRFSAERTGGSVSTLTIQRTQQEDSAVYLCASSWTTAEQYFGPGTRLTVT.

This clonotype was observed a single time. The chain carries TRBV7-3 and TRBJ2-1; 14 bases agree with TRBD2. CDR1 SGHTA and CDR2 FQGTGA come from the germline V gene. V gave up 0 bases and J gave up 7 bases; unmatched junction bases: 5. The CDR3 length is 17 residues. CDR3 protein: CASSLTGTSGSKNEQFF. The CDR3 DNA follows: TGTGCCAGCAGCTTAACTGGGACTAGCGGGAGTAAAAATGAGCAGTTCTTC.

J is TRBJ2-1 and V is TRBV21-1; the table names TRBD2, a call not compared with the DNA. TRBV21-1 is noted as a pseudogene. This CDR3 is 20 amino acids long. CDR3 DNA sequence: TGTGCCAGCAGCAAAGCGGCTATCGGGGACGTGGCTCCGTCCTATGATGAGCAGTTCTTC. Its protein is CASSKAAIGDVAPSYDEQFF.

The rearrangement joins TRBV11-2 to TRBJ2-1; possible D gene TRBD1, 5 bases. This CDR3 contains 18 residues. CDR1 is SGHAT, CDR2 FQNNGV, per germline. With 5 bases removed from V and 4 bases from J, the gap between germline ends came to 24 bases. The DNA of the CDR3 is TGTGCCAGCAGCGTTAACACAAGGACACCCACCAGGTACAATGAGCAGTTCTTC. Translating gives CASSVNTRTPTRYNEQFF.

The V and J genes are TRBV6-2 or TRBV6-3 and TRBJ1-1, with a possible D match to TRBD1 (5 bases). Per the germline V gene, CDR1 is MNHEY and CDR2 is SVGEGT. V was shortened by 10 bases and J by 0 bases, with 21 bases between the two germline ends. This CDR3 is built from 16 residues. The CDR3 is CATHIQADSLNTEAFF. CDR3 coding DNA: TGTGCCACCCACATACAGGCCGATTCCCTGAACACTGAAGCTTTCTTT.

This clonotype was seen a few times. J is TRBJ2-5 and V is TRBV12-3 or TRBV12-4, with 7 nucleotides matching TRBD2. Germline trimming cut 4 bases from V and 4 bases from J; bases unmatched to any gene: 12. This CDR3 spans 16 amino acids. As DNA, the CDR3 is TGTGCCAGCAGTTCCTTCTCGGGGGGAACTGGAGAGACCCAGTACTTC. Protein sequence: CASSSFSGGTGETQYF.

The chain recombines TRBV18 with TRBJ1-1; D ambiguous. Germline V gene sequence: CDR1 KGHSH, CDR2 LQKENI. V dropped 2 bases and J dropped 4 bases, with 11 bases sitting between them. The CDR3 is made up of 14 amino acids. The CDR3 protein is CASSPGGGLTEAFF. CDR3 coding DNA: TGTGCCAGCTCACCAGGAGGCGGGCTCACTGAAGCTTTCTTT.

The chain combines TRBV6-5 with TRBJ2-7; D perhaps matches TRBD2 (6 bases). V was trimmed by 2 bases and J by 4 bases, leaving 15 bases between them. The germline V gene has CDR1 MNHEY and CDR2 SVGAGI. The CDR3 extends over 15 amino acids. CDR3 amino acids: CASSYPRGSAYEQYF. The CDR3 bases are TGTGCCAGCAGTTACCCTCGGGGGAGCGCGTACGAGCAGTACTTC.

The V call is TRBV12-3 or TRBV12-4, the J call TRBJ1-5; D is uncertain. Between the trimmed V and J ends, which lost 3 bases and 0 bases, there was a span of 12 bases. This CDR3 is built from 16 residues. The CDR3 nucleotides read TGTGCCAGCAGTTTTCTACCTTCTTATAGCAATCAGCCCCAGCATTTT. Translating it yields CASSFLPSYSNQPQHF.

This sequence joins TRBV29-1 and TRBJ2-3; D possibly corresponds to TRBD2 (6 bases). The V gene's germline CDR1 is SQVTM and CDR2 ANQGSEA. This CDR3 comprises 15 residues. V lost 0 bases to trimming and J lost 0 bases, with 10 bases between them. In DNA, the CDR3 is TGCAGCGTTGAAGATGGAGGGGCCAGCACAGATACGCAGTATTTT. Translated: CSVEDGGASTDTQYF.

V gene TRBV20-1 combines with J gene TRBJ2-1, with TRBD2 matching 7 bases. Looked up from germline, CDR1 is DFQATT and CDR2 is SNEGSKA (reference sequence). This CDR3 region has 15 residues. Trimming cost V 2 bases and J 2 bases; bases outside gene matches: 6. CDR3 coding DNA: TGCAGTGCTAGACAAAGCGGGAAGGCCTACAATGAGCAGTTCTTC. This gives the protein CSARQSGKAYNEQFF.